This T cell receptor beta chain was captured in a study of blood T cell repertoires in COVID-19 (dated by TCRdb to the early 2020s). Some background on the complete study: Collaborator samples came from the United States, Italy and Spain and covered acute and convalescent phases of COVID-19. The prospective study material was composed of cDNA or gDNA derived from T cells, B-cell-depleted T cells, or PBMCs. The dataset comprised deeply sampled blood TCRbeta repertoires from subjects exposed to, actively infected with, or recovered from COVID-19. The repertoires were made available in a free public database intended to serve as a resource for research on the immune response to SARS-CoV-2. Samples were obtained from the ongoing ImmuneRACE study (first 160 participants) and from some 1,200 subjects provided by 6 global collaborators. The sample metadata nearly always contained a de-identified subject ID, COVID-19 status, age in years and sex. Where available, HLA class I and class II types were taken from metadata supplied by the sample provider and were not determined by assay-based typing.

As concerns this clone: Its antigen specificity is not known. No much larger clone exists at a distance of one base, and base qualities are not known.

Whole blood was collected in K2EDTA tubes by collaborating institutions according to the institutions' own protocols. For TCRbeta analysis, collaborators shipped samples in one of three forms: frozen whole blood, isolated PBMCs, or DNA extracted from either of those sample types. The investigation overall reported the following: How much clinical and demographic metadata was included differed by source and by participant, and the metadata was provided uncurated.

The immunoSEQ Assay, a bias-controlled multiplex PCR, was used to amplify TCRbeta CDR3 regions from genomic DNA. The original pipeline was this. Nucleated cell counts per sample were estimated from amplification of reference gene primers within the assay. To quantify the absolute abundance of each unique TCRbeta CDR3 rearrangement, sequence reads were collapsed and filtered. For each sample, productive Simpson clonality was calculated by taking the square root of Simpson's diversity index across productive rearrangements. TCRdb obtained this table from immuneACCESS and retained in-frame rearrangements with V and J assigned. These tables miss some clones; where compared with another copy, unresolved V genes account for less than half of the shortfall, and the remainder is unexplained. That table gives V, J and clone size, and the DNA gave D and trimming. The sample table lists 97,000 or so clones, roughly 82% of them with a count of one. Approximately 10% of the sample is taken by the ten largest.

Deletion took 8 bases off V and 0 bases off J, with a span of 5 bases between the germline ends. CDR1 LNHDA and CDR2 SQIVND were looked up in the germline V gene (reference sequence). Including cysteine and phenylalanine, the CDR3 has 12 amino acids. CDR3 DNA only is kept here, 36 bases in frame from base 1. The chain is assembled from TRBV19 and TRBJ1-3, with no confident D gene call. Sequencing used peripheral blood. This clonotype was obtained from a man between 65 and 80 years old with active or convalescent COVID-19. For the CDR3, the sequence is CASVNSGNTIYF. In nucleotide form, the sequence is TGTGCCAGTGTCAACTCTGGAAACACCATATATTTT.